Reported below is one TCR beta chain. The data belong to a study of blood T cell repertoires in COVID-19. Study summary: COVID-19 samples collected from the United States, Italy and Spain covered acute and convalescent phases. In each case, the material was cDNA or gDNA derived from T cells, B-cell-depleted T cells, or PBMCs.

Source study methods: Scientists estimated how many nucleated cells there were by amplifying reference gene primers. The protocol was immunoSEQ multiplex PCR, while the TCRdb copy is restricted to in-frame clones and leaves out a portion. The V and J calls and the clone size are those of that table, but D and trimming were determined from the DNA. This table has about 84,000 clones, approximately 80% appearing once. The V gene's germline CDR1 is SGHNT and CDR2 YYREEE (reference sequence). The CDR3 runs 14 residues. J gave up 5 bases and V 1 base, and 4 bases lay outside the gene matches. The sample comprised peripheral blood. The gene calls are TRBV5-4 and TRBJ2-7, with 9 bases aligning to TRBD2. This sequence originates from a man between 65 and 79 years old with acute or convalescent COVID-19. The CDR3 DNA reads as TGTGCCAGCAGCTTGTGGGCTAGCGGGAACGAGCAGTACTTC. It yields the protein CASSLWASGNEQYF.